The present TCR beta chain was sequenced within a study of blood T cell repertoires in COVID-19. Study overall: The United States, Italy and Spain were the sources of the acute and convalescent COVID-19 samples. Sources were T cells, B-cell-depleted T cells, or PBMCs; the material itself was cDNA or gDNA.

This CDR3 is 14 amino acids long. V lost 2 bases and J lost 6, with 11 bases in between. The germline gives CDR1 MNHEY, CDR2 SVGAGI. Authors' methods: Reference gene primers were amplified, and this amplification served to estimate nucleated cell counts. Sequencing used immunoSEQ multiplex PCR; TCRdb keeps in-frame clones, though not all of them. The DNA gave D and trimming, while V, J and clone size come from that table. Found here are a few hundred thousand clones, roughly 88% of them singletons; the top ten hold roughly 2.8%. The clonotype was recovered from a woman aged 25 to 39 with COVID-19, enrolled during active disease. The sequencing sample was made of peripheral blood. V and J are TRBV6-5 and TRBJ1-5, with D perhaps matching TRBD1 (5 bases). CDR3 amino acids: CASSYVSGGQPQHF. The CDR3 nucleotides are TGTGCCAGCAGTTACGTAAGCGGGGGTCAGCCCCAGCATTTT.